This TCR beta chain was recovered during a study of human T cells and chemical hapten exposure. Regarding the study as a whole: The number of TCRs above 1 in 1000 frequency did not change after DPC sensitization.

The study used a library that attached unique molecular identifiers to individual cDNA molecules. TCRdb analysed the RACE reads with MiXCR anew, one entry per CDR3 protein. The sample consists of some 65,000 distinct CDR3 sequences, approximately 6.1% of them appearing once. Trimming pared 4 bases from V and 6 bases from J, leaving 16 bases between. Germline-derived CDR1 and CDR2 are LGHDT and YNNKEL (reference sequence). CDR3 length: 15 amino acids. This clonotype was found many times. Its antigen is as yet unknown. The time point is: healthy volunteer bleed at 6 weeks. Unfractionated whole blood yielded total RNA.

This TCR came from a female donor in good health. Some clones in this sample may be carry-over from other donors' samples. The chain links TRBV3-1 to TRBJ1-3; the D gene is possibly TRBD1 (5 bases). The sequenced sample consisted of whole blood. The DNA for the CDR3 is TGTGCCAGCAGCCCCCAAGGCAGGGAGGAAAACACCATATATTTT. Its translation: CASSPQGREENTIYF. Looking up the rest from reference TRBV3-1 and TRBJ1-3 gives the full variable domain: DTAVSQTPKYLVTQMGNDKSIKCEQNLGHDTMYWYKQDSKKFLKIMFSYNNKELIINETVPNRFSPKSPDKAHLNLHINSLELGDSAVYFCASSPQGREENTIYFGEGSWLTVV.